The next 17 T cell receptor beta chains were all read from a single sample in a study of cytomegalovirus exposure and HLA in healthy donors. This PCR relied on a set of 60 Vbeta primers and 13 Jbeta primers. Profiled with immunoSEQ multiplex PCR; TCRdb holds only in-frame clones, not every one. The sample records hundreds of thousands of clones, around 80% being singletons. Sequenced sample: PBMCs. The source of these receptors is a boy aged 10-17 years in good health and CMV-seronegative.

This chain connects TRBV27 to TRBJ1-6; maybe TRBD1 (6 bases). CDR1 and CDR2 (germline): MNHEY, SMNVEV (reference sequence). The V end lost 1 base, the J end lost 0 bases, and 13 bases lay between the germline ends. The CDR3 contains 18 residues. This CDR3 is CASSLYWTASSYNSPLHF. For the CDR3, the DNA is TGTGCCAGCAGTTTATATTGGACAGCCAGCTCCTATAATTCACCCCTCCACTTT.

This clone turned up a few times. This chain uses TRBV9 with TRBJ1-4; 7 positions match TRBD1. V gave up 0 bases and J gave up 7 bases; unmatched junction bases: 6. Germline V gene lookup returns CDR1 SGDLS and CDR2 YYNGEE. This CDR3 has 15 residues. The DNA for the CDR3 is TGTGCCAGCAGCGTAGATCCGGGACAGTCTGAAAAACTGTTTTTT. Translation: CASSVDPGQSEKLFF.

This clone was seen a handful of times. This chain links TRBV30 with TRBJ1-3, with no clear D. Trimming took 3 bases from V and 3 from J, leaving 18 bases between them. Germline-derived CDR1 and CDR2 are GTSNPN and SVGIG (reference sequence). The CDR3 totals 16 residues. The CDR3 nucleotides read TGTGCCTGGAGGAGATCACCGGGTTCAGATGGAAACACCATATATTTT. Its protein product is CAWRRSPGSDGNTIYF.

A single count supports this clone. The chain uses TRBV30 and TRBJ2-3, with D tentatively TRBD2 (7 bases). The V and J ends lost 5 bases and 8 bases respectively, with 11 bases between them. Germline V gene lookup returns CDR1 GTSNPN and CDR2 SVGIG (reference sequence). The CDR3 has 11 residues. The CDR3 here is CAWGGAFTQYF. The CDR3 coding sequence is TGTGCCTGGGGGGGGGCCTTTACGCAGTATTTT.

This clone came up once. The rearrangement joins TRBV6-5 to TRBJ2-3, with 8 bases identical to TRBD2. CDR1 MNHEY and CDR2 SVGAGI come from the germline V gene. Germline trimming cut 4 bases from V and 3 bases from J; bases unmatched to any gene: 6. The length of the CDR3 is 15 residues. The CDR3 sequence is CASSWTSRPTDTQYF. In DNA, the CDR3 is TGTGCCAGCAGTTGGACTAGCCGGCCTACAGATACGCAGTATTTT.

The genes are TRBV19 and TRBJ2-1; D is perhaps TRBD1 (6 bases). V lost 5 bases to trimming and J lost 6 bases, with 14 bases between them. The CDR3 extends over 14 amino acids. Germline lookup yields CDR1 LNHDA and CDR2 SQIVND (reference sequence). CDR3 bases: TGTGCCAGTAGTTATCCGGGGACATCCAATGAGCAGTTCTTC. Residues: CASSYPGTSNEQFF.

J is TRBJ2-5 and V is TRBV4-1, with 7 nucleotides matching TRBD1. Germline V gene lookup returns CDR1 MGHRA and CDR2 YSYEKL. V was clipped by 5 bases and J by 3 bases; unmatched bases: 3. The CDR3 has 13 residues. The CDR3 sequence: CASSSQGEETQYF. In DNA, the CDR3 is TGCGCCAGCAGCTCCCAGGGGGAAGAGACCCAGTACTTC.

Only a few counts were recorded for this clone. The rearrangement uses TRBV7-9 and TRBJ1-1; D remains ambiguous. The CDR3 totals 13 residues. Germline assignment: CDR1 SEHNR and CDR2 FQNEAQ (reference sequence). V lost 3 bases, J lost 2 bases, and 7 bases lay in between. CDR3 sequence (DNA): TGTGCCAGCAGCTTCCCAATCAACACTGAAGCTTTCTTT. Encoded protein: CASSFPINTEAFF.

Notes on this clone: The junction and the germline gene differ at one end; a read error may be behind it. V gene TRBV30 combines with J gene TRBJ2-7; 11 nucleotides align to TRBD1. The V gene's germline CDR1 is GTSNPN and CDR2 SVGIG (reference sequence). CDR3 size: 14 residues. CDR3 in DNA: TGTGCCTGGAGTACCGGACAGGGGGCGAGCGAGCAGTGCTTC. Residues: CAWSTGQGASEQCF. The full variable domain, rest sourced from reference TRBV30 and TRBJ2-7, is SQTIHQWPATLVQPVGSPLSLECTVEGTSNPNLYWYRQAAGRGLQLLFYSVGIGQISSEVPQNLSASRPQDRQFILSSKKLLLSDSGFYLCAWSTGQGASEQCFGPGTRLTVT.

The rearrangement uses TRBV29-1 and TRBJ1-1; D remains unclear. The ends were cut back, 5 bases at V and 1 base at J, with 14 bases in the middle. The CDR3 is 14 residues long. Germline V gene data show CDR1 as SQVTM and CDR2 as ANQGSEA. CDR3 in amino acids: CSVRMVQQNTEAFF. The CDR3 coding sequence is TGCAGCGTTAGGATGGTACAGCAGAACACTGAAGCTTTCTTT.

The rearrangement joins TRBV6-1 to TRBJ1-2; no reliable D call. CDR1 and CDR2 (germline): MNHNS, SASEGT. The CDR3 has 14 residues. Trimming shortened V by 7 bases and J by 3 bases, and 15 bases separated the two germline ends. The chain's CDR3 is CASTQWRGDYGYTF. The CDR3 nucleotides are TGTGCCAGCACCCAGTGGCGAGGAGACTATGGCTACACCTTC.

The chain is built from TRBV6-6 and TRBJ2-1, with a tentative D call TRBD2 (6 bases). This CDR3 has 14 amino acids. The germline V gene encodes CDR1 MNHNY and CDR2 SVGAGI (reference sequence). V was trimmed by 2 bases and J by 4 bases, leaving 9 bases between them. The CDR3 sequence: CASSYNSGYNEQFF. The DNA for the CDR3 is TGTGCCAGCAGTTACAATAGCGGATACAATGAGCAGTTCTTC.

This clone was detected only a few times. The rearrangement links TRBV27 to TRBJ1-1; D not certain. V lost 6 bases to trimming and J lost 3 bases, with 11 bases between them. Germline V gene lookup returns CDR1 MNHEY and CDR2 SMNVEV (reference sequence). This CDR3 contains 13 residues. CDR3 DNA: TGTGCCAGCAGCCGCTCGAGGGACACTGAAGCTTTCTTT. Its translation is CASSRSRDTEAFF.

The chain uses TRBV19 and TRBJ2-1; 11 nucleotides line up with TRBD2. Per germline, CDR1 LNHDA and CDR2 SQIVND (reference sequence). V trimming: 4 bases; J trimming: 15 bases; junction bases outside the gene matches: 8. The CDR3 runs 13 residues. CDR3 protein: CASSTLAGGPTFF. The CDR3, as DNA: TGTGCCAGTAGTACGTTAGCGGGAGGGCCAACGTTCTTC.

This chain connects TRBV7-3 to TRBJ2-3; 13 bases line up with TRBD2. Germline V gives CDR1 SGHTA, CDR2 FQGTGA. The CDR3 runs to 16 residues. Trimming took 5 bases from V and 7 from J; bases not matched to a gene: 9. CDR3 protein: CASSLRTSGGPNTQYF. The CDR3 region has the DNA TGTGCCAGCAGCCTTCGGACTAGCGGGGGCCCCAATACGCAGTATTTT.

The chain couples TRBV5-4 to TRBJ1-2, with D perhaps TRBD1 (6 bases). Germline CDR1 SGHNT, CDR2 YYREEE (reference sequence). V lost 7 bases to trimming and J lost 9 bases, with 25 bases between them. The CDR3 has 15 amino acids. This chain's CDR3 is CASQQTGQRGGSYTF. DNA of the CDR3: TGTGCCAGCCAACAGACAGGACAGAGGGGCGGCAGCTACACCTTC.

The genes are TRBV5-1 and TRBJ2-1; maybe TRBD1 (6 bases). The CDR3 consists of 13 residues. Germline V gene lookup returns CDR1 SGHRS and CDR2 YFSETQ. Between the trimmed V and J ends, which lost 4 bases and 4 bases, there was a span of 9 bases. CDR3 residues: CASSVQGYNEQFF. The CDR3 DNA sequence: TGCGCCAGCAGCGTACAGGGTTACAATGAGCAGTTCTTC.